The 17 T cell receptor beta chains below come from one sample, sequenced in a study of technical replicates of blood from a few donors. Profiling relied on immunoSEQ multiplex PCR, and the TCRdb table lists in-frame clones only, not all of them. Found here are 74,000 or so clones, 90% to 97% of them singletons; the top ten hold about 0.2%. The sample consisted of T cells isolated from PBMCs. All receptors derive from a human donor in good health.

The chain carries TRBV4-2 and TRBJ2-7; D gene uncertain. The V and J ends lost 2 bases and 0 bases respectively, with 17 bases between them. There are 17 residues in the CDR3. Germline V gene data show CDR1 as LGHNA and CDR2 as YNFKEQ. The CDR3 coding sequence is TGTGCCAGCAGCCAACCAGCGCTCACAACCACCTCCTACGAGCAGTACTTC. Translating it yields CASSQPALTTTSYEQYF.

V and J are TRBV18 and TRBJ1-1, with TRBD1 identical over 7 bases. Unmatched junction bases numbered 6, after V lost 4 bases and J lost 1 base. The length of the CDR3 is 15 residues. Germline V gives CDR1 KGHSH, CDR2 LQKENI. The CDR3 nucleotides are TGTGCCAGCTCACGACCGGGACAGACGAACACTGAAGCTTTCTTT. Translating gives CASSRPGQTNTEAFF.

The chain uses TRBV5-1 and TRBJ2-1; no clear D gene. Germline CDR1 reads SGHRS; CDR2 reads YFSETQ. The CDR3 is 15 residues long. V lost 2 bases and J lost 3, with 12 bases in between. The CDR3 reads CASSLKASGYNEQFF. In DNA form, the CDR3 reads TGCGCCAGCAGCTTAAAAGCATCGGGCTACAATGAGCAGTTCTTC. The full variable domain, with the rest looked up from reference TRBV5-1 and TRBJ2-1, is KAGVTQTPRYLIKTRGQQVTLSCSPISGHRSVSWYQQTPGQGLQFLFEYFSETQRNKGNFPGRFSGRQFSNSRSEMNVSTLELGDSALYLCASSLKASGYNEQFFGPGTRLTVL.

The table lists this clone with a count of one. The chain joins TRBV5-4 to TRBJ2-1, with TRBD1 identical over 8 bases. V shed 1 base and J 8 bases; nucleotides not matched to a gene: 8. Germline V gene lookup returns CDR1 SGHNT and CDR2 YYREEE (reference sequence). This CDR3 has 15 residues. The CDR3 DNA sequence: TGTGCCAGCAGCTTGACAGGGGGTACACAATATGAGCAGTTCTTC. Translation gives CASSLTGGTQYEQFF.

J is TRBJ2-5 and V is TRBV7-9; 12 bases are shared with TRBD1. With V trimmed by 7 bases and J by 1 base, 1 base remained unmatched. Germline CDR1 SEHNR, CDR2 FQNEAQ (reference sequence). The CDR3 runs to 14 residues. In DNA, the CDR3 is TGTGCCAGCACGGGACAGGGGGCCCAAGAGACCCAGTACTTC. Protein: CASTGQGAQETQYF.

The rearrangement joins TRBV7-9 to TRBJ2-1; possibly TRBD2 for D (5 bases). The CDR3 is 13 amino acids. Per germline, CDR1 SEHNR and CDR2 FQNEAQ (reference sequence). V lost 5 bases, J lost 5 bases, and 10 bases lay in between. The CDR3 loop is CASSPGSNNEQFF. The CDR3 DNA follows: TGTGCCAGCAGCCCGGGAAGCAACAATGAGCAGTTCTTC.

V usage is TRBV5-4 and J usage is TRBJ1-1; D possibly corresponds to TRBD1 (5 bases). Trimming cost V 1 base and J 5 bases, with 18 bases left between them. Germline CDR1 reads SGHNT; CDR2 reads YYREEE (reference sequence). This CDR3 region has 16 residues. The CDR3 DNA reads TGTGCCAGCAGCTTGTCGGTGGGGACTGTATGGACTGAAGCTTTCTTT. Encoded protein: CASSLSVGTVWTEAFF.

As DNA, the CDR3 is TGCGCCAGCAGCTTGGAAGAGGCCTTTTACGAGCAGTACTTC. Protein sequence: CASSLEEAFYEQYF. The chain uses TRBV5-1 and TRBJ2-7; D is unclear. Germline CDR1 is SGHRS and CDR2 is YFSETQ. Trimming shortened V by 0 bases and J by 4 bases, and 11 bases separated the two germline ends. This CDR3 is 14 amino acids long.

The chain links TRBV19 to TRBJ1-2; TRBD1 is a possible D gene (5 bases). Trimming stripped 7 bases from V and 7 bases from J, with 19 bases between. CDR3 size: 14 residues. Germline V gives CDR1 LNHDA, CDR2 SQIVND (reference sequence). CDR3 coding DNA: TGTGCCAGTACAGGGCAGGGTATCGGCGGTGGCTACACCTTC. Its translation: CASTGQGIGGGYTF.

V gene TRBV5-1 combines with J gene TRBJ2-7; D not resolved. The germline gives CDR1 SGHRS, CDR2 YFSETQ. The CDR3 is made up of 12 amino acids. The ends were cut back, 0 bases at V and 7 bases at J, with 8 bases in the middle. The CDR3 reads CASSLESYEQYF. DNA for the CDR3: TGCGCCAGCAGCTTGGAGAGTTATGAGCAGTACTTC.

The rearrangement joins TRBV4-1 to TRBJ1-2; TRBD1 agrees at 8 bases. This CDR3 contains 14 residues. CDR1 and CDR2 (germline): MGHRA, YSYEKL. J lost 5 bases, V lost 0 bases, and 2 bases had no gene match. CDR3 amino acids: CASSQETGEYGYTF. The CDR3 DNA sequence: TGCGCCAGCAGCCAAGAGACAGGGGAGTATGGCTACACCTTC.

This chain joins TRBV4-1 and TRBJ1-1; TRBD1 might be the D (5 bases). Trimming cost V 5 bases and J 0 bases, with 19 bases left between them. The CDR3 is 17 amino acids. CDR1 and CDR2 (germline): MGHRA, YSYEKL. DNA of the CDR3: TGCGCCAGCAGCAGGGCGGGGACTCAGATCCTGAACACTGAAGCTTTCTTT. This gives the protein CASSRAGTQILNTEAFF.

The chain combines TRBV28 with TRBJ2-1; 7 positions agree with TRBD2. The CDR3 spans 16 residues. Germline V CDR1 and CDR2: MDHEN, SYDVKM. Trimming removed 6 bases from V and 10 bases from J; junction bases left unmatched: 18. The CDR3 is CASRLRDSGYTNEQFF. DNA of the CDR3: TGTGCCAGCAGGCTCCGAGATAGCGGGTATACTAACGAGCAGTTCTTC.

The gene calls are TRBV29-1 and TRBJ2-3, with 9 bases identical to TRBD2. The trim removed 4 bases at V and 4 bases at J, leaving 6 bases unmatched. CDR1 and CDR2 from the germline V gene are SQVTM and ANQGSEA. CDR3 length: 14 residues. The CDR3 sequence is CSVVTSGKPDTQYF. The CDR3 DNA reads as TGCAGCGTTGTGACTAGCGGCAAACCAGATACGCAGTATTTT.

The J gene is TRBJ1-2, the V gene TRBV7-2; 9 positions agree with TRBD1. Germline V gives CDR1 SGHTA, CDR2 FQGNSA. J lost 2 bases, V lost 5 bases, and 12 bases had no gene match. The CDR3 spans 17 residues. The CDR3 DNA follows: TGTGCCAGCAGCGCAAATCCGGGACAGGGAGTAAACTATGGCTACACCTTC. Amino acid sequence: CASSANPGQGVNYGYTF.

The chain carries TRBV30 and TRBJ2-1; unclear D gene. This CDR3 spans 15 amino acids. Trimming pared 0 bases from V and 7 bases from J, leaving 16 bases between. Germline CDR1 and CDR2: GTSNPN and SVGIG (reference sequence). CDR3 protein: CAWSVGLGGWNEQFF. The CDR3, as DNA: TGTGCCTGGAGTGTAGGCCTAGGCGGTTGGAATGAGCAGTTCTTC.

The J gene is TRBJ1-2, the V gene TRBV19, with a tentative D call TRBD1 (5 bases). V lost 5 bases, J lost 0 bases, and 19 bases lay in between. This CDR3 contains 17 residues. From germline, CDR1 is LNHDA and CDR2 SQIVND (reference sequence). This CDR3 reads CASSVGTPRRTNYGYTF. Here the CDR3 DNA reads TGTGCCAGTAGTGTCGGGACTCCGCGCAGAACTAACTATGGCTACACCTTC.